Listed here are 30 T cell receptor beta chains from one sample, sequenced in a study of T cells in Graves' hyperthyroidism and ophthalmopathy. Amplification targeted TCR beta CDR3 regions from RNA transcripts. Initially, a first-round RT-PCR of the TCR CDR3 employed the HTBI primer set. TCRdb recomputed calls from the multiplex PCR reads with MiXCR, one row per CDR3 protein. The sample lists about 640,000 distinct CDR3 sequences; more than 20% were seen once. Sequenced sample: blood. These TCRs come from a man younger than 45 with Graves' ophthalmopathy.

Ten or more counts support this clonotype. The chain employs TRBV28 and TRBJ2-1; D could derive from TRBD1 or TRBD2 (5 bases each). CDR1 and CDR2 from the germline V gene are MDHEN and SYDVKM. V was trimmed by 8 bases and J by 5 bases, leaving 13 bases between them. The length of the CDR3 is 13 residues. The CDR3 loop reads CASDLRDHNEQFF. The CDR3 bases are TGTGCCAGCGATTTAAGGGACCACAATGAGCAGTTCTTC. Full variable domain (outside the CDR3, taken from reference TRBV28 and TRBJ2-1): DVKVTQSSRYLVKRTGEKVFLECVQDMDHENMFWYRQDPGLGLRLIYFSYDVKMKEKGDIPEGYSVSREKKERFSLILESASTNQTSMYLCASDLRDHNEQFFGPGTRLTVL.

This clonotype was counted between two and nine times. The chain uses TRBV7-9 and TRBJ2-2, with TRBD2 identical over 10 bases. Losses at the gene ends were 8 bases for V and 7 bases for J; bases not matched to a gene: 13. Germline V CDR1 and CDR2: SEHNR, FQNEAQ (reference sequence). The CDR3 runs to 16 residues. CDR3 DNA sequence: TGTGCCAGCCCTCTGGGGCTAGCGGGAGTAATCGGGGAGCTGTTTTTT. Residues: CASPLGLAGVIGELFF. Complete variable domain (other parts from reference TRBV7-9 and TRBJ2-2): DTGVSQNPRHKITKRGQNVTFRCDPISEHNRLYWYRQTLGQGPEFLTYFQNEAQLEKSRLLSDRFSAERPKGSFSTLEIQRTEQGDSAMYLCASPLGLAGVIGELFFGEGSRLTVL.

This clonotype was seen at least ten times. V gene TRBV7-8 combines with J gene TRBJ2-1; no reliable D call. With 6 bases removed from V and 7 bases from J, the gap between germline ends came to 7 bases. The germline V gene encodes CDR1 SGHVS and CDR2 FQNEAQ. The CDR3 has 11 residues. The CDR3 DNA reads TGTGCCAGCAGTCCAACTAATGAGCAGTTCTTC. Amino acids: CASSPTNEQFF.

This clonotype was detected ten times or more. The rearrangement links TRBV7-2 to TRBJ1-6; D uncertain. Germline CDR1 is SGHTA and CDR2 is FQGNSA. This CDR3 is 15 amino acids long. The V end lost 1 base, the J end lost 9 bases, and 13 bases lay between the germline ends. The CDR3 sequence: CASSLGQTRGSPLHF. For the CDR3, the DNA is TGTGCCAGCAGCTTAGGCCAGACACGAGGTTCACCCCTCCACTTT.

This clonotype was counted ten times or more. The V and J genes are TRBV7-8 and TRBJ2-5, with D maybe TRBD1 (6 bases). Germline loops: CDR1 SGHVS, CDR2 FQNEAQ. Trimming stripped 5 bases from V and 1 base from J, with 11 bases between. The CDR3 has 14 residues. The CDR3, as DNA: TGTGCCAGCAGCACCGGACAGTTCCAAGAGACCCAGTACTTC. It translates to CASSTGQFQETQYF.

This clonotype has just a few counts. This rearrangement joins TRBV20-1 to TRBJ1-2, with D hard to call. V was shortened by 4 bases and J by 8 bases, with 14 bases between the two germline ends. Germline CDR1 DFQATT, CDR2 SNEGSKA (reference sequence). This CDR3 comprises 12 residues. Written as DNA, the CDR3 is TGCAGTGCTACTATCAGGAGTCGGGGCTACACCTTC. This translates into CSATIRSRGYTF.

There are a few counts of this clonotype. This rearrangement joins TRBV3-1 to TRBJ2-7; no reliable D call. Germline loops: CDR1 LGHDT, CDR2 YNNKEL (reference sequence). Trimming took off 2 bases at V and 5 bases at J, with 4 bases between the two ends. CDR3 length: 11 residues. This CDR3 reads CASSQSHEQYF. Written as DNA, the CDR3 is TGTGCCAGCAGCCAAAGCCACGAGCAGTACTTC.

The V gene is TRBV18, the J gene TRBJ2-7, with D possibly being TRBD1 (6 bases). From germline, CDR1 is KGHSH and CDR2 LQKENI. Trimming left V 1 base short and J 2 bases short, with 9 bases between. There are 14 residues in the CDR3. The CDR3 DNA is TGTGCCAGCTCACCACAAGGGGGTGCCTACGAGCAGTACTTC. Residues: CASSPQGGAYEQYF.

This clonotype was counted a few times. V usage is TRBV12-3 or TRBV12-4 and J usage is TRBJ2-7; TRBD2 agrees at 7 bases. J gave up 3 bases and V 5 bases, and 22 bases lay outside the gene matches. This CDR3 has 19 amino acids. This CDR3 reads CASSPFGRERLSCSYEQYF. CDR3 DNA sequence: TGTGCCAGCAGTCCCTTTGGGCGGGAGCGACTCTCTTGTAGCTACGAGCAGTACTTC.

This clonotype appeared a few times. The chain couples TRBV18 to TRBJ1-1; 11 bases agree with TRBD1. CDR3 length: 15 amino acids. Germline V gene lookup returns CDR1 KGHSH and CDR2 LQKENI. The junction had 1 base not matched to a gene; V was cut back by 3 bases and J by 1 base. The DNA of the CDR3 is TGTGCCAGCTCACCGGACAGGGGGCCGAACACTGAAGCTTTCTTT. Residues: CASSPDRGPNTEAFF.

This clonotype was observed a few times. The V gene is TRBV7-2, the J gene TRBJ1-2; no clear D. The CDR3 totals 12 residues. Looked up from germline, CDR1 is SGHTA and CDR2 is FQGNSA. The V end lost 3 bases, the J end lost 5 bases, and 7 bases lay between the germline ends. DNA for the CDR3: TGTGCCAGCAGCTTGGGTCCTTATGGCTACACCTTC. Encoded protein: CASSLGPYGYTF.

The chain couples TRBV4-3 to TRBJ1-2, with 8 bases that match TRBD1. The CDR3 has 15 amino acids. CDR1 and CDR2 (germline): LGHNA, YSLEER. Unmatched junction bases numbered 9, after V lost 5 bases and J lost 4 bases. CDR3 loop: CASSVGQGLSYGYTF. CDR3 sequence (DNA): TGCGCCAGCAGCGTCGGACAGGGTTTGTCCTATGGCTACACCTTC.

CDR3 nucleotide sequence: TGCAGTGCTAGGACACAGTGGAGCACTGAAGCTTTCTTT. This codes for CSARTQWSTEAFF. V and J are TRBV20-1 and TRBJ1-1; D is unclear. The CDR3 has 13 residues. Trimming left V 3 bases short and J 4 bases short, with 12 bases between. Germline loops: CDR1 DFQATT, CDR2 SNEGSKA (reference sequence).

The chain combines TRBV12-3 or TRBV12-4 with TRBJ2-1; 8 bases agree with TRBD1. The ends lost 5 bases at V and 12 bases at J; junction bases unmatched: 3. This CDR3 has 11 amino acids. CDR3 in amino acids: CASSRTGRQFF. For the CDR3, the DNA is TGTGCCAGCAGTCGGACAGGGCGGCAGTTCTTC.

This clonotype has ten or more counts. The rearrangement joins TRBV7-2 to TRBJ2-7; no clear D gene. CDR3 size: 12 residues. Trimming stripped 1 base from V and 3 bases from J, with 4 bases between. Per germline, CDR1 SGHTA and CDR2 FQGNSA. CDR3 nucleotide sequence: TGTGCCAGCAGCTTAGGCTACTACGAGCAGTACTTC. Protein product: CASSLGYYEQYF.

This clonotype has a handful of counts. The chain combines TRBV7-9 with TRBJ2-7; 10 bases align to TRBD1. From germline, CDR1 is SEHNR and CDR2 FQNEAQ (reference sequence). The V and J ends lost 5 bases and 2 bases, in that order; junction bases with no gene match: 18. The CDR3 consists of 19 residues. CDR3 in amino acids: CASSPSPGQGGLKAYEQYF. As DNA, the CDR3 is TGTGCCAGCAGCCCAAGCCCCGGACAGGGGGGGCTGAAGGCCTACGAGCAGTACTTC.

This clonotype was seen at least ten times. The chain employs TRBV3-1 and TRBJ2-1; 9 bases are shared with TRBD2. The CDR3 length is 13 residues. Germline trimming cut 1 base from V and 10 bases from J; bases unmatched to any gene: 2. Germline V gene data show CDR1 as LGHDT and CDR2 as YNNKEL (reference sequence). The CDR3 sequence is CASSQVGTSEQFF. CDR3 nucleotide sequence: TGTGCCAGCAGCCAAGTAGGGACTAGCGAGCAGTTCTTC.

The J gene is TRBJ2-7, the V gene TRBV4-1; D is possibly TRBD2 (6 bases). V shed 1 base and J shed 9 bases, with 10 bases lying between them. The V gene's germline CDR1 is MGHRA and CDR2 YSYEKL. The CDR3 has 12 residues. This CDR3 reads CASSQGGGMQYF. CDR3 coding DNA: TGCGCCAGCAGCCAAGGTGGAGGGATGCAGTACTTC.

The chain links TRBV9 to TRBJ2-7, with 10 bases fitting TRBD2. The germline CDR1 and CDR2 sequences are SGDLS and YYNGEE. The CDR3 consists of 16 residues. V dropped 1 base and J dropped 3; count of bases not matched to a gene: 7. The CDR3 sequence: CASSVKWASGSYEQYF. Written as DNA, the CDR3 is TGTGCCAGCAGCGTAAAGTGGGCTAGCGGGAGCTACGAGCAGTACTTC. The full variable domain, with the rest looked up from reference TRBV9 and TRBJ2-7, is DSGVTQTPKHLITATGQRVTLRCSPRSGDLSVYWYQQSLDQGLQFLIQYYNGEERAKGNILERFSAQQFPDLHSELNLSSLELGDSALYFCASSVKWASGSYEQYFGPGTRLTVT.

The gene calls are TRBV18 and TRBJ1-6; no reliable D call. Germline V gene data show CDR1 as KGHSH and CDR2 as LQKENI. Trimming took off 2 bases at V and 10 bases at J, with 15 bases between the two ends. The CDR3 spans 15 residues. The chain's CDR3 is CASSPSGSVTSPLHF. The CDR3 DNA reads as TGTGCCAGCTCACCATCCGGCTCGGTGACGTCACCCCTCCACTTT.

This clonotype occurred a few times. V gene TRBV12-5 combines with J gene TRBJ1-2, with D unclear. V dropped 1 base and J dropped 8 bases, with 11 bases sitting between them. This CDR3 spans 13 amino acids. The germline V gene has CDR1 LGHNT and CDR2 FRNRAP. CDR3 loop: CASGLDLGDGYTF. For the CDR3, the DNA is TGTGCTAGTGGTTTGGACCTGGGAGACGGCTACACCTTC.

As for this clonotype: The CDR3 end shows no conserved phenylalanine or tryptophan, and so a read error is likely. This chain connects TRBV19 to TRBJ1-5; D is perhaps TRBD1 (6 bases). Trimming took off 7 bases at V and 0 bases at J, with 13 bases between the two ends. CDR1 and CDR2 from the germline V gene are LNHDA and SQIVND (reference sequence). The CDR3 spans 15 residues. CDR3 protein: CASTRQAFSNQPQHL. Written as DNA, the CDR3 is TGTGCCAGTACCCGACAGGCCTTTAGCAATCAGCCCCAGCATCTT.

This clonotype was observed a handful of times. This chain connects TRBV18 to TRBJ1-1; 10 bases map to TRBD1. The CDR3 runs 16 residues. CDR1 KGHSH and CDR2 LQKENI come from the germline V gene. With V trimmed by 2 bases and J by 0 bases, 3 bases remained unmatched. The CDR3 DNA is TGTGCCAGCTCACCAGGAGGGACAGGGGTGAACACTGAAGCTTTCTTT. Its protein product is CASSPGGTGVNTEAFF.

This clonotype was counted between two and nine times. J is TRBJ2-3 and V is TRBV6-5; 12 nucleotides match TRBD2. Per the germline V gene, CDR1 is MNHEY and CDR2 is SVGAGI. Trimming removed 0 bases from V and 1 base from J; junction bases left unmatched: 8. CDR3 size: 19 residues. The CDR3 protein is CASSYSPSGRAKGTDTQYF. The CDR3 bases are TGTGCCAGCAGTTACTCACCTAGCGGGAGGGCCAAGGGCACAGATACGCAGTATTTT.

This clonotype was observed a few times. The chain carries TRBV20-1 and TRBJ2-7, with 7 positions matching TRBD1. Germline lookup yields CDR1 DFQATT and CDR2 SNEGSKA (reference sequence). This CDR3 is built from 15 residues. Trimming took 5 bases from V and 0 from J; bases not matched to a gene: 10. CDR3 DNA sequence: TGCAGTGCTCGCCCTGGGACAGCCAGCTCCTACGAGCAGTACTTC. This sequence encodes CSARPGTASSYEQYF.

CDR3 nucleotides: TGTGCCAGCAGCGTCACGGGAGGTCCAACTAATGAAAAACTGTTTTTT. As protein: CASSVTGGPTNEKLFF. The V and J genes are TRBV9 and TRBJ1-4, with D unclear. Germline-derived CDR1 and CDR2 are SGDLS and YYNGEE. This CDR3 has 16 amino acids. Trimming stripped 2 bases from V and 0 bases from J, with 11 bases between.

V and J are TRBV10-1 and TRBJ2-3, with unresolved D. Trimming removed 0 bases at V and 2 bases at J, with 9 bases between. Germline lookup yields CDR1 WNHNN and CDR2 SYGVQD (reference sequence). There are 15 residues in the CDR3. The CDR3 protein is CASSESAPPTDTQYF. The CDR3 region has the DNA TGCGCCAGCAGTGAGTCGGCTCCCCCCACAGATACGCAGTATTTT.

This clonotype was recorded many times. This rearrangement joins TRBV12-3 or TRBV12-4 to TRBJ2-3; D remains unclear. Trimming removed 5 bases at V and 6 bases at J, with 12 bases between. There are 13 residues in the CDR3. This chain's CDR3 is CASSQLSLDTQYF. CDR3 bases: TGTGCCAGCAGTCAACTGTCACTCGATACGCAGTATTTT.

This clonotype was picked up a small number of times. This chain links TRBV7-9 with TRBJ2-1; no clear D gene. V lost 8 bases, J lost 8 bases, and 7 bases lay in between. This CDR3 has 10 amino acids. Germline V gives CDR1 SEHNR, CDR2 FQNEAQ (reference sequence). CDR3 sequence: CASVSDEQFF. Written as DNA, the CDR3 is TGTGCCAGCGTAAGCGATGAGCAGTTCTTC. Filled out from reference TRBV7-9 and TRBJ2-1, the complete variable domain reads DTGVSQNPRHKITKRGQNVTFRCDPISEHNRLYWYRQTLGQGPEFLTYFQNEAQLEKSRLLSDRFSAERPKGSFSTLEIQRTEQGDSAMYLCASVSDEQFFGPGTRLTVL.

The chain carries TRBV28 and TRBJ2-1; 11 bases agree with TRBD1. The V segment lost 3 bases and the J segment 8 bases; nucleotides outside the gene matches: 6. This CDR3 is built from 15 residues. The germline V gene encodes CDR1 MDHEN and CDR2 SYDVKM. The CDR3, as DNA: TGTGCCAGCAGTTTCGGGACAGGGGGGTACGATGAGCAGTTCTTC. Residues: CASSFGTGGYDEQFF.